This is a list of T cell receptor beta chains from one sample in a study of T cell responses to AZD1222 COVID-19 vaccine. Method: immunoSEQ multiplex PCR; TCRdb's copy keeps in-frame clones and lacks some. The sample includes around 130,000 clones, approximately 90% of them seen just once. This material consisted of peripheral blood, taken 28 days after the second AZD1222 dose. These receptors were taken from an adult who received the AZD1222 COVID-19 vaccine. Both conserved end residues are trimmed from each CDR3.

>TRBJ2-7|TRBV9
ASSDQGFEQY
>TRBJ2-1|TRBV27
ASSFNPQGVNEQF
>TRBJ2-1|TRBV2
ASPLGTSGSSYNEQF
>TRBJ2-1|TRBV3-1/TRBV3-2
ASSPPSGNEQF
>TRBJ1-6|TRBV5-1
ASSSFGPSGRSPLH
>TRBJ2-1|TRBV4-2
ASSQGGLAVYNEQF
>TRBJ2-7|TRBV7-8
ASSFRTGAFYEQY
>TRBJ1-6|TRBV6-5
ASRTGTANSPLH
>TRBJ1-1|TRBV7-9
ASSLARGDLEAF
>TRBJ1-1|TRBV15
ATSRARDSRGTEAF
>TRBJ2-7|TRBV18
ASSYRTGGDEQY
>TRBJ1-6|TRBV29-1
SAEEGGGVLH
>TRBJ1-3|TRBV10-1
ASNRSFNTIY
>TRBJ1-6|TRBV20-1
SASFAADNSPLH
>TRBJ2-5|TRBV5-6
ASSLGGSGSPETQY
>TRBJ2-2|TRBV6-5
ATRRTGELTGELF
>TRBJ1-4|TRBV11-2
ASSIGKDRNEKLF
>TRBJ1-4|TRBV7-2
ASSSQGANEKLF
>TRBJ2-2|TRBV9
ASSVGLAGITGELF
>TRBJ2-3|TRBV6-6
ASSLVYGTDTQY
>TRBJ1-1|TRBV3-1/TRBV3-2
ASSPTDRVGLS
>TRBJ2-7|TRBV15
ATSRGGEQY
>TRBJ2-1|TRBV4-3
ASSQQGWEVDEQF
>TRBJ2-7|TRBV9
ASSVGSGPYEQY
>TRBJ1-1|TRBV18
ASSRVIGREGTEAF
>TRBJ1-2|TRBV9
ASSVDGNYGYT
>TRBJ2-7|TRBV19
ASSIGAGSYEQY
>TRBJ2-1|TRBV7-9
ASSLSQLAGIIHNEQF
>TRBJ2-2|TRBV4-3
ASSRKKGQGHTGELF
>TRBJ1-1|TRBV6-5
ASSLPDRRNTEAF
>TRBJ2-7|TRBV11-2
ASSSNRENEQY
>TRBJ2-5|TRBV3-1/TRBV3-2
ASSMTGEETQY
>TRBJ2-3|TRBV7-2
ASSQTSGTGFETQY
>TRBJ2-1|TRBV10-2
ASGRDLSSYNEQF
>TRBJ2-2|TRBV12-3/TRBV12-4
ASSLQLSGELF
>TRBJ1-4|TRBV10-3
AISDGEKLF
>TRBJ2-7|TRBV4-3
ASSQRPGQAYEQY
>TRBJ1-4|TRBV18
ASSPRTGYDNEKLF
>TRBJ2-5|TRBV5-4
ASTFRGGGSKETQY
>TRBJ2-7|TRBV7-9
ASRRGQEKSYEQY
>TRBJ1-5|TRBV4-1
ASSQTGTSQQPQH
>TRBJ2-7|TRBV18
ASSRTGFSYEQY
>TRBJ1-2|TRBV5-1
ASSLGGRSGYT
>TRBJ2-5|TRBV19
ASSAGREETQY
>TRBJ2-2|TRBV6-6
ASFLGELF
>TRBJ2-3|TRBV15
ATSTRLGTDTQY
>TRBJ1-1|TRBV28
ASSFLLNTEAF
>TRBJ2-7|TRBV9
ASSHAGYEQY
>TRBJ1-5|TRBV19
ASSFDRVQPQH
>TRBJ2-1|TRBV20-1
SASSMNEQF
>TRBJ2-3|TRBV2
ASSRLENTQY
>TRBJ1-1|TRBV5-1
ASSLDPGGADTEAF
>TRBJ1-1|TRBV7-9
ASSLAGQIDTEAF
>TRBJ1-6|TRBV5-6
ASSLFPGPNSPLH
>TRBJ2-5|TRBV6-2/TRBV6-3
ASSYRGRREETQY